Each of the 16 T cell receptor beta chains below was sequenced from the same sample in a study of response to subunit inactivated influenza vaccine. From the RT-PCR reads, TCRdb called clonotypes with MiXCR, one entry per CDR3 protein. In the table there are under 800,000 distinct CDR3 sequences, around 14% of which are singletons. The input for sequencing was PBMCs from blood, taken 14 days before vaccination. The receptors stem from a man between 50 and 59 years old who received an inactivated influenza vaccine.

This clonotype was detected a few times. CDR3 residues: CASSYSKGGDTEAFF. In nucleotides, the CDR3 is TGTGCCAGCAGTTACTCGAAAGGGGGCGACACTGAAGCTTTCTTT. The chain joins TRBV6-5 to TRBJ1-1; 7 positions agree with TRBD1. Trimming removed 0 bases from V and 3 bases from J; junction bases left unmatched: 4. The CDR3 consists of 15 residues. CDR1 and CDR2 (germline): MNHEY, SVGAGI.

The table lists this clonotype with many counts. The chain recombines TRBV7-9 with TRBJ1-1; no definite D call. The CDR3 sequence is 14 residues long. V lost 1 base and J lost 1, with 7 bases in between. Germline values: CDR1 SEHNR, CDR2 FQNEAQ (reference sequence). This CDR3 is CASSLVPGNTEAFF. The CDR3 bases are TGTGCCAGCAGCTTAGTACCAGGGAACACTGAAGCTTTCTTT.

This clonotype turned up a few times. This chain connects TRBV7-9 to TRBJ1-5; D gene uncertain. Germline CDR1 SEHNR, CDR2 FQNEAQ (reference sequence). The V and J ends lost 0 bases and 2 bases respectively, with 11 bases between them. CDR3 length equals 16 residues. The CDR3 DNA reads as TGTGCCAGCAGCTTAGCGGGAGGGATCGGCAATCAGCCCCAGCATTTT. Its protein product is CASSLAGGIGNQPQHF.

The chain joins TRBV7-9 to TRBJ2-7, with D perhaps matching TRBD1 or TRBD2 (5 bases each). The germline V gene has CDR1 SEHNR and CDR2 FQNEAQ (reference sequence). The CDR3 consists of 15 residues. Trimming cost V 4 bases and J 2 bases, with 15 bases left between them. As DNA, the CDR3 is TGTGCCAGCAGCTGGGTCCGGGACGGAGCCTACGAGCAGTACTTC. Translated: CASSWVRDGAYEQYF.

This clonotype has a handful of counts. The J gene is TRBJ2-7, the V gene TRBV5-5, with TRBD2 matching 9 bases. This CDR3 contains 17 residues. The germline gives CDR1 SGHKS, CDR2 YYEKEE (reference sequence). V was pared by 3 bases and J by 0 bases, with 10 bases of the junction left unmatched. The CDR3 sequence: CASSSGLARVSSYEQYF. CDR3 nucleotide sequence: TGTGCCAGCAGCTCGGGACTAGCCCGAGTGTCCTCCTACGAGCAGTACTTC.

J is TRBJ2-7 and V is TRBV9; D possibly corresponds to TRBD2 (6 bases). Per the germline V gene, CDR1 is SGDLS and CDR2 is YYNGEE. The ends were cut back, 6 bases at V and 0 bases at J, with 13 bases in the middle. This CDR3 is 14 amino acids long. This CDR3 is CASNPGGNSYEQYF. The CDR3 DNA follows: TGTGCCAGCAACCCCGGGGGAAACTCCTACGAGCAGTACTTC.

The chain carries TRBV14 and TRBJ2-2; weak D call: TRBD2 (6 bases). The germline CDR1 and CDR2 sequences are SGHDN and FVKESK. V was pared by 3 bases and J by 1 base, with 9 bases between. The CDR3 is 15 amino acids. CDR3 protein: CASSQQRVNTGELFF. As DNA, the CDR3 is TGTGCCAGCAGCCAGCAGCGGGTGAACACCGGGGAGCTGTTTTTT.

Ten or more counts support this clonotype. V gene TRBV12-3 or TRBV12-4 combines with J gene TRBJ2-2; 7 bases line up with TRBD2. The CDR3 runs to 14 residues. J gave up 4 bases and V 5 bases, and 4 bases lay outside the gene matches. The CDR3 region has the DNA TGTGCCAGCAGTGCCAGCGGGACCACCGGGGAGCTGTTTTTT. Translation gives CASSASGTTGELFF.

This clonotype showed up just a few times. V usage is TRBV15 and J usage is TRBJ2-7, with 7 bases that match TRBD1. The V gene's germline CDR1 is LNHNV and CDR2 YYDKDF (reference sequence). V was clipped by 3 bases and J by 3 bases; unmatched bases: 8. This CDR3 is 15 amino acids long. The CDR3 DNA sequence: TGTGCCACCAGCAGCAACCAGGGGGTAATCTACGAGCAGTACTTC. It translates to CATSSNQGVIYEQYF.

This clonotype was picked up a small number of times. The chain carries TRBV4-3 and TRBJ2-1; TRBD2 is a possible D gene (7 bases). Trimming shortened V by 0 bases and J by 6 bases, and 15 bases separated the two germline ends. Germline V gene data show CDR1 as LGHNA and CDR2 as YSLEER. CDR3 size: 16 residues. The CDR3 sequence: CASSQETGGLTNEQFF. In DNA, the CDR3 is TGCGCCAGCAGCCAAGAAACGGGGGGCTTAACCAATGAGCAGTTCTTC.

This clonotype was seen a few times. The CDR3: CASSYWTGAGELFF. The CDR3 DNA is TGCGCCAGCAGCTACTGGACAGGGGCCGGGGAGCTGTTTTTT. The rearrangement joins TRBV5-1 to TRBJ2-2; 9 bases agree with TRBD1. Germline CDR1 reads SGHRS; CDR2 reads YFSETQ. The CDR3 consists of 14 residues. V lost 3 bases to trimming and J lost 6 bases; unmatched junction nucleotides: 3.

This clonotype was seen a few times. The chain combines TRBV24-1 with TRBJ2-1, with TRBD1 as a possible D gene (5 bases). This CDR3 is built from 15 residues. V was trimmed by 1 base and J by 1 base, leaving 7 bases between them. Germline V gene lookup returns CDR1 KGHDR and CDR2 SFDVKD. The CDR3 DNA sequence: TGTGCCACCAGTGATTTTGACAGATCCTACAATGAGCAGTTCTTC. Translated, it gives CATSDFDRSYNEQFF.

The chain uses TRBV30 and TRBJ2-2; the match to TRBD2 covers 9 bases. V was pared by 4 bases and J by 4 bases, with 4 bases of the junction left unmatched. Germline CDR1 reads GTSNPN; CDR2 reads SVGIG (reference sequence). CDR3 length: 14 residues. The CDR3 protein is CAWMGLARTGELFF. The CDR3 DNA reads as TGTGCCTGGATGGGACTAGCCCGCACCGGGGAGCTGTTTTTT.

The rearrangement joins TRBV28 to TRBJ2-1; 11 nucleotides align to TRBD2. This CDR3 region has 16 residues. The V segment lost 6 bases and the J segment 4 bases; nucleotides outside the gene matches: 8. Germline values: CDR1 MDHEN, CDR2 SYDVKM. The CDR3 region is CASSDTLAGGYNEQFF. DNA of the CDR3: TGTGCCAGCAGCGATACTCTAGCGGGGGGTTACAATGAGCAGTTCTTC.

V is TRBV5-1 and J is TRBJ1-5; D call uncertain. V lost 10 bases and J lost 5, with 19 bases in between. This CDR3 contains 14 residues. Germline V gene data show CDR1 as SGHRS and CDR2 as YFSETQ. CDR3 sequence: CACKGGRFHQPQHF. CDR3 nucleotide sequence: TGCGCCTGCAAGGGAGGGCGTTTTCATCAGCCCCAGCATTTT.

The rearrangement links TRBV20-1 to TRBJ2-1; D not resolved. CDR3 size: 14 residues. Germline V gene lookup returns CDR1 DFQATT and CDR2 SNEGSKA (reference sequence). V shed 5 bases and J shed 3 bases, with 14 bases lying between them. The CDR3 coding sequence is TGCAGTGCTGGCAAAGGTGTGGGCTACAATGAGCAGTTCTTC. This sequence encodes CSAGKGVGYNEQFF.